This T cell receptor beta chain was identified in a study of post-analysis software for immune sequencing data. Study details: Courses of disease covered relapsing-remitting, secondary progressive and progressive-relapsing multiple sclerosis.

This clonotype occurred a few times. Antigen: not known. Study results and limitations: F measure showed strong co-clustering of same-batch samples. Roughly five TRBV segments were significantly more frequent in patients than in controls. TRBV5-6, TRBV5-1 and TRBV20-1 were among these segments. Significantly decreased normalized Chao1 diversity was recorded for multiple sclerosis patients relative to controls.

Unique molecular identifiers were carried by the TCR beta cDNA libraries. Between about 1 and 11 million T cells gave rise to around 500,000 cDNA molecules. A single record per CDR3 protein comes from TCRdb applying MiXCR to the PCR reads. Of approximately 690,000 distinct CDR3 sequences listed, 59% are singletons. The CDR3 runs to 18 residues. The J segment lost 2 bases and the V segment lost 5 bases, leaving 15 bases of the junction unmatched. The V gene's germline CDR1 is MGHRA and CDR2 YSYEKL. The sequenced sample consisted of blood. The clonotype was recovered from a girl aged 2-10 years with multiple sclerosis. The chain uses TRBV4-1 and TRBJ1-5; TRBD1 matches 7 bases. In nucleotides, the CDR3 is TGCGCCAGCAGCTGGACCCTTAAGCAAGACAGGGGCAATCAGCCCCAGCATTTT. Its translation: CASSWTLKQDRGNQPQHF.